This record concerns one T cell receptor beta chain sequence. Its antigen is not known. This record comes from a study of T cell responses to AZD1222 COVID-19 vaccine. Points from the study as a whole: Receipt of two AZD1222 doses was followed by a rise in Spike-specific TCR breadth and depth. The number of AZD1222 recipients seropositive at baseline was only 5 to 7.

Some clones are missing from TCRdb's copy, which holds only in-frame ones; the method was immunoSEQ multiplex PCR. This table has around 150,000 clones, around 90% appearing once. The V end lost 3 bases, the J end lost 0 bases, and 14 bases lay between the germline ends. Germline V lookup: CDR1 SGHAT, CDR2 FQNNGV. The CDR3 extends over 16 amino acids. The rearrangement links TRBV11-2 to TRBJ1-1; maybe TRBD1 (5 bases). Here the sequenced sample was peripheral blood, taken 28 days after the second AZD1222 dose. The sequence came from an adult who received the AZD1222 COVID-19 vaccine. The CDR3 DNA reads as TGTGCCAGCAGCTTCGCAGGGACTTTCATGAACACTGAAGCTTTCTTT. It is translated as CASSFAGTFMNTEAFF.